The 2 T cell receptor beta chains reported below all come from one sample, sequenced in a study of T cells after somatic rescue of genetic block. The assay was immunoSEQ multiplex PCR, and TCRdb's table has in-frame clones only and misses some. The repertoire holds 110,000 or so clones, with about 93% as singletons. The sequenced material came from peripheral blood mononuclear cells (PBMCs). The receptors were sampled from a woman aged 18 to 35.

The rearrangement joins TRBV7-8 to TRBJ1-2; weak D call: TRBD1 (6 bases). V shed 5 bases and J shed 1 base, with 8 bases lying between them. The CDR3 contains 13 residues. CDR1 and CDR2 (germline): SGHVS, FQNEAQ. CDR3 loop: CASSVQGNYGYTF. The CDR3 region has the DNA TGTGCCAGCAGCGTACAGGGTAACTATGGCTACACCTTC.

The chain links TRBV5-1 to TRBJ2-1; TRBD2 matches at 8 bases. CDR1 and CDR2 (germline): SGHRS, YFSETQ. The CDR3 is 16 amino acids. V was pared by 3 bases and J by 4 bases, with 9 bases of the junction left unmatched. CDR3 sequence: CASSSGGTSGYNEQFF. CDR3 bases: TGCGCCAGCAGCTCTGGCGGGACTAGTGGTTACAATGAGCAGTTCTTC.